This T cell receptor (beta chain) derives from a study of shared clonotypes between healthy human individuals. The wider study: Researchers assigned three CD4 naive, three CD4 memory, two CD8 naive and one CD8 memory plate to each donor.

General study results and limits: Sequencing depth was expected to influence donor clonotype sharing. Large sequencing depth failed to make sorted-subset sequencing complete, rarefaction showed. Lower generation probabilities were found for non-shared clonotypes than for those shared by all four donors.

It was CD45RO-negative cells, positively selected for CCR7, that made up naive CD8 cells, with terminally differentiated effector memory CD45RA+ cells excluded. For this clone: Its antigen is not identified.

TCRdb's copy holds only in-frame clones and misses some; the assay was immunoSEQ multiplex PCR. The table records millions of clones, more than 85% of them present only once. This sequence originates from a man between 18 and 29 years old in good health. Some clones in this sample may be carry-over from other donors' samples. Sequences were obtained from naive CD8+ T cells from PBMCs.

CDR3 protein: CASSLGSGPGNEQYF. The CDR3 nucleotides read TGTGCCAGCAGCTTAGGTTCAGGGCCGGGGAACGAGCAGTACTTC. The V and J genes are TRBV7-9 and TRBJ2-7; D is tentatively TRBD1 or TRBD2 (5 bases each). There are 15 residues in the CDR3. Germline V gene sequence: CDR1 SEHNR, CDR2 FQNEAQ (reference sequence). V was clipped by 1 base and J by 5 bases, with 15 bases between them.